What follows are 32 T cell receptor beta chains derived from one specimen sequenced in a study of blood T cell repertoires in COVID-19. Some clones are missing from TCRdb's copy, which holds only in-frame ones; the method was immunoSEQ multiplex PCR. The sample shows 350,000 or so clones, roughly 90% of them seen only once. The sample comprised PBMCs or T cells enriched from blood (not recorded which). Receptors originate from a woman between 25 and 40 years old who had recovered from COVID-19.

The chain couples TRBV10-3 to TRBJ2-3; 9 bases match TRBD1. The ends lost 6 bases at V and 3 bases at J; junction bases unmatched: 10. Germline assignment: CDR1 ENHRY and CDR2 SYGVKD. The CDR3 length is 16 residues. This CDR3 reads CAIRKQGAVRTDTQYF. CDR3 in DNA: TGTGCCATCAGAAAACAGGGGGCGGTGAGAACAGATACGCAGTATTTT.

Only a few counts were recorded for this clone. The CDR3 loop is CASSKYGSYEQYF. DNA of the CDR3: TGTGCCAGCAGCAAGTACGGCTCCTACGAGCAGTACTTC. The chain is built from TRBV7-2 and TRBJ2-7; D gene ambiguous. With 5 bases removed from V and 0 bases from J, the gap between germline ends came to 8 bases. CDR3 length: 13 residues. Germline-derived CDR1 and CDR2 are SGHTA and FQGNSA.

The chain has TRBV5-4 and TRBJ1-2, with 11 bases lining up with TRBD1. The CDR3 has 14 amino acids. After removal of 4 bases from V and 2 bases from J, the junction contained 1 base not matched to a gene. The germline gives CDR1 SGHNT, CDR2 YYREEE (reference sequence). CDR3: CASSGTGGNYGYTF. CDR3 DNA sequence: TGTGCCAGCAGCGGGACAGGGGGAAACTATGGCTACACCTTC.

The chain links TRBV5-4 to TRBJ1-2, with D uncertain. The CDR3 totals 12 residues. V gave up 1 base and J gave up 6 bases, with 7 bases separating them. From germline, CDR1 is SGHNT and CDR2 YYREEE (reference sequence). The CDR3 protein is CASSLRDHGYTF. In DNA form, the CDR3 reads TGTGCCAGCAGCTTGCGGGATCATGGCTACACCTTC.

The chain uses TRBV5-6 and TRBJ2-7; a weak D match, TRBD2 (5 bases). The CDR3 length is 14 residues. Trimming left V 2 bases short and J 7 bases short, with 16 bases between. The germline V gene encodes CDR1 SGHDT and CDR2 YYEEEE. CDR3 in DNA: TGTGCCAGCAGCTTTGGACTCCGGTCGGGGGAGCAGTACTTC. It is translated as CASSFGLRSGEQYF.

This clone occurred once. V usage is TRBV7-2 and J usage is TRBJ2-1; TRBD2 agrees at 10 bases. V was clipped by 3 bases and J by 7 bases; unmatched bases: 6. Germline values: CDR1 SGHTA, CDR2 FQGNSA. The CDR3 runs to 15 residues. The CDR3 nucleotides are TGTGCCAGCAGCTTTCTAGCGGGAGCTCTGAATGAGCAGTTCTTC. Residues: CASSFLAGALNEQFF. The full variable domain, with the rest looked up from reference TRBV7-2 and TRBJ2-1, is GAGVSQSPSNKVTEKGKDVELRCDPISGHTALYWYRQSLGQGLEFLIYFQGNSAPDKSGLPSDRFSAERTGGSVSTLTIQRTQQEDSAVYLCASSFLAGALNEQFFGPGTRLTVL.

This clone was recorded only once. The rearrangement joins TRBV12-5 to TRBJ2-3; 16 positions match TRBD2. The J segment lost 4 bases and the V segment lost 5 bases, leaving 6 bases of the junction unmatched. The CDR3 is 17 amino acids. Germline V gives CDR1 LGHNT, CDR2 FRNRAP. Here the CDR3 reads CASGVGLAGGPPDTQYF. The DNA for the CDR3 is TGTGCTAGTGGTGTGGGACTAGCGGGAGGGCCCCCAGATACGCAGTATTTT.

The chain has TRBV3-1 (or the pseudogene TRBV3-2) and TRBJ2-3, with TRBD2 as a possible D gene (6 bases). This CDR3 comprises 14 residues. Germline V gives CDR1 LGHDT, CDR2 YNNKEL (reference sequence). The V end lost 6 bases, the J end lost 2 bases, and 12 bases lay between the germline ends. The CDR3 coding sequence is TGTGCCAGCAGGACTAGTGCGATCACAGATACGCAGTATTTT. As protein: CASRTSAITDTQYF.

The chain recombines TRBV7-6 with TRBJ2-1; 12 nucleotides line up with TRBD2. CDR3 length equals 15 residues. The germline V gene encodes CDR1 SGHVS and CDR2 FNYEAQ. Trimming at V came to 1 base and at J to 5 bases, leaving 0 bases not matched to a gene. The CDR3: CASSLGLAGDNEQFF. CDR3 in DNA: TGTGCCAGCAGCTTAGGACTAGCGGGGGACAATGAGCAGTTCTTC.

The J gene is TRBJ2-7, the V gene TRBV6-1; 10 bases align to TRBD1. V was pared by 3 bases and J by 5 bases, with 10 bases of the junction left unmatched. The CDR3 loop spans 16 amino acids. Germline CDR1 and CDR2: MNHNS and SASEGT. The CDR3 loop reads CASSDGWDRGSNEQYF. CDR3 DNA sequence: TGTGCCAGCAGTGATGGGTGGGACAGGGGTTCGAACGAGCAGTACTTC.

The chain joins TRBV7-6 to TRBJ2-1; 9 bases align to TRBD2. The CDR3 is 15 residues long. V gave up 4 bases and J gave up 9 bases; unmatched junction bases: 10. Germline assignment: CDR1 SGHVS and CDR2 FNYEAQ. This CDR3 reads CASSSISSGVGEQFF. In DNA form, the CDR3 reads TGTGCCAGCAGCTCAATTTCTAGCGGGGTCGGTGAGCAGTTCTTC. Combining the CDR3 with reference TRBV7-6 and TRBJ2-1 gives the whole variable domain GAGVSQSPRYKVTKRGQDVALRCDPISGHVSLYWYRQALGQGPEFLTYFNYEAQQDKSGLPNDRFSAERPEGSISTLTIQRTEQRDSAMYRCASSSISSGVGEQFFGPGTRLTVL.

This sequence joins TRBV12-3 or TRBV12-4 and TRBJ1-4, with TRBD1 matching 7 bases. The CDR3 extends over 13 amino acids. V dropped 2 bases and J dropped 7; count of bases not matched to a gene: 1. The CDR3 here is CASSLRGREKLFF. The CDR3 bases are TGTGCCAGCAGTTTAAGGGGGCGTGAAAAACTGTTTTTT.

The V and J genes are TRBV3-1 (or the pseudogene TRBV3-2) and TRBJ1-2, with D perhaps matching TRBD1 (6 bases). Germline loops: CDR1 LGHDT, CDR2 YNNKEL (reference sequence). This CDR3 region has 12 residues. V was cut by 4 bases and J by 7 bases, with 10 bases left in between. CDR3: CASSLQGGGYTF. The CDR3 DNA reads as TGTGCCAGCAGCCTACAAGGGGGTGGCTACACCTTC.

The sample holds one count of this clone. Other DNA sequences of this sample code for an identical CDR3. The chain employs TRBV28 and TRBJ1-2, with D unresolved. V lost 1 base, J lost 0 bases, and 3 bases lay in between. The V gene's germline CDR1 is MDHEN and CDR2 SYDVKM. This CDR3 has 13 amino acids. The chain's CDR3 is CASSLSANYGYTF. The CDR3 DNA reads TGTGCCAGCAGTTTATCAGCTAACTATGGCTACACCTTC.

This chain connects TRBV27 to TRBJ2-2; D unresolved. CDR1 and CDR2 from the germline V gene are MNHEY and SMNVEV (reference sequence). V lost 3 bases and J lost 6, with 5 bases in between. The CDR3 has 12 amino acids. The CDR3 region has the DNA TGTGCCAGCAGTTTGTCAGCCGGGGAGCTGTTTTTT. This sequence encodes CASSLSAGELFF.

The chain couples TRBV30 to TRBJ1-1, with a possible D match to TRBD1 (5 bases). V lost 3 bases to trimming and J lost 8 bases, with 10 bases between them. The CDR3 contains 11 residues. Germline lookup yields CDR1 GTSNPN and CDR2 SVGIG (reference sequence). The CDR3 loop is CAWSHKGEAFF. CDR3 bases: TGTGCCTGGAGCCATAAGGGGGAAGCTTTCTTT.

This sequence joins TRBV28 and TRBJ1-1; TRBD1 matches 7 bases. The length of the CDR3 is 15 residues. Unmatched junction bases numbered 8, after V lost 3 bases and J lost 4 bases. CDR1 MDHEN and CDR2 SYDVKM come from the germline V gene. CDR3 protein: CASSLPAGGVTEAFF. In DNA form, the CDR3 reads TGTGCCAGCAGTTTGCCTGCAGGGGGAGTCACTGAAGCTTTCTTT.

The genes are TRBV7-9 and TRBJ1-4; weak D call: TRBD1 (6 bases). V was cut by 4 bases and J by 7 bases, with 7 bases left in between. The germline CDR1 and CDR2 sequences are SEHNR and FQNEAQ (reference sequence). This CDR3 has 12 residues. CDR3 loop: CASSSQGEKLFF. The DNA for the CDR3 is TGTGCCAGCAGCTCACAGGGTGAAAAACTGTTTTTT.

V and J are TRBV10-3 and TRBJ2-1; 8 bases map to TRBD1. There are 15 residues in the CDR3. Losses at the gene ends were 6 bases for V and 1 base for J; bases not matched to a gene: 5. Germline V gives CDR1 ENHRY, CDR2 SYGVKD. The DNA of the CDR3 is TGTGCCATCAGGTCAGGGGGCCCTTCCTACAATGAGCAGTTCTTC. Translation gives CAIRSGGPSYNEQFF.

The chain combines TRBV2 with TRBJ1-2, with TRBD1 as a possible D gene (6 bases). V was clipped by 7 bases and J by 3 bases, with 9 bases between them. Germline lookup yields CDR1 SNHLY and CDR2 FYNNEI. This CDR3 region has 12 residues. CDR3 in DNA: TGTGCCAGCAAACGACAGGACTATGGCTACACCTTC. It specifies CASKRQDYGYTF.

The chain has TRBV5-6 and TRBJ2-7; D perhaps matches TRBD1 (5 bases). The CDR3 contains 18 residues. Trimming took 3 bases from V and 0 from J, leaving 22 bases between them. The germline gives CDR1 SGHDT, CDR2 YYEEEE. In DNA form, the CDR3 reads TGTGCCAGCAGCTCACTCTTGGAACTTCAGGGATACTCCTACGAGCAGTACTTC. Its protein is CASSSLLELQGYSYEQYF.

The chain carries TRBV6-2 or TRBV6-3 and TRBJ1-5; 7 bases agree with TRBD1. V shed 0 bases, J shed 5 bases, and the junction held 13 bases outside the gene matches. The CDR3 totals 18 residues. Germline CDR1 and CDR2: MNHEY and SVGEGT. CDR3 DNA: TGTGCCAGCAGTTACTCGAAATTCTCGAGGCAGGGGGATCAGCCCCAGCATTTT. Its protein product is CASSYSKFSRQGDQPQHF.

This sequence joins TRBV25-1 and TRBJ1-2; weak D call: TRBD1 (5 bases). Germline CDR1 and CDR2: MGHDK and SYGVNS. Between the trimmed V and J ends, which lost 1 base and 6 bases, there was a span of 15 bases. The CDR3 loop spans 15 amino acids. In DNA form, the CDR3 reads TGTGCCAGCAGTGAATCAATAGGGACTATCGATGGCTACACCTTC. It codes for CASSESIGTIDGYTF.

The CDR3, as DNA: TGTGCCAGCAGGGCTAACAGGGACCCCAATCAGCCCCAGCATTTT. Translated: CASRANRDPNQPQHF. The chain combines TRBV7-2 with TRBJ1-5; tentative D call: TRBD1 (6 bases). The V gene lost 6 bases and the J gene lost 3 bases, with 15 bases spanning the gap. CDR3 length equals 15 residues. Germline CDR1 SGHTA, CDR2 FQGNSA.

This clone was observed once. The chain carries TRBV29-1 and TRBJ2-7, with 7 bases fitting TRBD2. The CDR3 contains 12 residues. Germline V lookup: CDR1 SQVTM, CDR2 ANQGSEA. V was pared by 5 bases and J by 5 bases, with 6 bases of the junction left unmatched. The CDR3 nucleotides are TGCAGCGTTCGGGGAGGGCACGACGAGCAGTACTTC. Protein sequence: CSVRGGHDEQYF.

The rearrangement links TRBV18 to TRBJ2-6; 9 nucleotides align to TRBD1. CDR3 length equals 18 residues. The germline CDR1 and CDR2 sequences are KGHSH and LQKENI. With 6 bases clipped from V and 0 bases from J, the junction kept 9 bases outside the gene matches. CDR3 nucleotides: TGTGCCAGCTCCCCCCCGGGACAGGGTTACTCTGGGGCCAACGTCCTGACTTTC. Protein sequence: CASSPPGQGYSGANVLTF.

The chain combines TRBV10-2 with TRBJ1-4; 7 bases are shared with TRBD1. The germline gives CDR1 WSHSY, CDR2 SAAADI. Trimming took 2 bases from V and 7 from J; bases not matched to a gene: 7. CDR3 length: 15 residues. The DNA of the CDR3 is TGCGCCAGCAGTGAGGGGCCCCAGGGGGGTGAAAAACTGTTTTTT. It codes for CASSEGPQGGEKLFF.

This rearrangement joins TRBV4-3 to TRBJ1-2, with no clear D. Germline loops: CDR1 LGHNA, CDR2 YSLEER. The CDR3 extends over 13 amino acids. Trimming took off 0 bases at V and 8 bases at J, with 10 bases between the two ends. CDR3 sequence reads: CASSQDLQTGYTF. As DNA, the CDR3 is TGCGCCAGCAGCCAAGATTTACAGACAGGCTACACCTTC.

The V gene is TRBV7-3, the J gene TRBJ2-3; 7 positions agree with TRBD2. This CDR3 comprises 15 residues. The V segment lost 0 bases and the J segment 6 bases; nucleotides outside the gene matches: 6. Germline CDR1 is SGHTA and CDR2 is FQGTGA. The chain's CDR3 is CASSLTGTTGDTQYF. The CDR3, as DNA: TGTGCCAGCAGCTTAACCGGGACTACTGGGGATACGCAGTATTTT.

This clone was recorded a few times. This sequence joins TRBV28 and TRBJ1-2; the D is unclear. CDR1 MDHEN and CDR2 SYDVKM come from the germline V gene. The CDR3 extends over 12 amino acids. Trimming pared 6 bases from V and 5 bases from J, leaving 10 bases between. CDR3 sequence reads: CASRGRGYGYTF. CDR3 nucleotide sequence: TGTGCCAGCAGAGGACGAGGGTATGGCTACACCTTC.

The chain joins TRBV11-2 to TRBJ2-1, with TRBD2 matching 11 bases. V shed 3 bases and J 6 bases; nucleotides not matched to a gene: 7. This CDR3 is 16 amino acids long. The germline CDR1 and CDR2 sequences are SGHAT and FQNNGV. DNA of the CDR3: TGTGCCAGCAGCTTTACTAGCGGGAGAGTCGGCAATGAGCAGTTCTTC. The encoded protein is CASSFTSGRVGNEQFF.

This chain connects TRBV28 to TRBJ2-7; the match to TRBD2 covers 7 bases. The germline gives CDR1 MDHEN, CDR2 SYDVKM. The ends lost 7 bases at V and 0 bases at J; junction bases unmatched: 12. The CDR3 extends over 16 amino acids. CDR3 loop: CASTPSGGRSSYEQYF. In DNA form, the CDR3 reads TGTGCCAGCACCCCCTCGGGCGGGAGAAGCTCCTACGAGCAGTACTTC.